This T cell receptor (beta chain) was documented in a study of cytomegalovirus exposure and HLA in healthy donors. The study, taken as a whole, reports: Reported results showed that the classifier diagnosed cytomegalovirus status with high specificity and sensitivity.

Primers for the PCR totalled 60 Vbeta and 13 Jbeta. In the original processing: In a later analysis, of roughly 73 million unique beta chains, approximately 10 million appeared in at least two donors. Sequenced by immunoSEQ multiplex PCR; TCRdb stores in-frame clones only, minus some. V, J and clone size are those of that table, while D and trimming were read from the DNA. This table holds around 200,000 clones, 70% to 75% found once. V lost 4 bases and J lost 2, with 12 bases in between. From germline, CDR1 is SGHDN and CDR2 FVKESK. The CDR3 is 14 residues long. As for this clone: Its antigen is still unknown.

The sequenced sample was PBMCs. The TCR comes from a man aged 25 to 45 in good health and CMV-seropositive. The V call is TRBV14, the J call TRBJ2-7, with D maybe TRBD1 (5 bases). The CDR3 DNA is TGTGCCAGCAGCCGGTCAACAGGCCCCTACGAGCAGTACTTC. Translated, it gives CASSRSTGPYEQYF.